What follows is one T cell receptor beta chain and its context. Its antigen has not been determined. It has no much larger one-base neighbor in the sample; base qualities were not kept. Including cysteine and phenylalanine, the CDR3 has 14 amino acids. The only DNA kept is the CDR3, 42 bases in frame from the first base. CDR1 and CDR2 are read off the germline V gene (reference sequence) as SEHNR and FQNEAQ. V loses 6 bases, J loses 7 bases, and the germline ends lie 15 bases apart. These data originate in a study of T-cell reconstitution after alpha-beta-depleted transplantation in children (dated by TCRdb to the mid-2010s). Regarding the complete study: Using TCR repertoire profiling, the study quantitatively followed how T-cell immune reconstitution unfolded in children after TCRalphabeta/CD19-depleted allogeneic hematopoietic cell transplantation.

Libraries were constructed by PCR. Sequenced using an Illumina HiSeq 2500. To normalize quantification of the TCRbeta repertoire, the TCR libraries were built with molecular barcoding that relied on unique molecular identifiers. The public reads were reprocessed in TCRdb via fastp at Q25 and MiXCR, keeping in-frame beta chains. Rows with a matching CDR3 protein are joined into one entry that keeps the most common DNA and genes. This sample has 400,000 to 500,000 distinct CDR3 sequences in its table, and around 9.9% of those were observed once. The ten most abundant clones make up 4.5% to 6.5% of the sample.

Sequenced material: PBMCs from the stem cell graft donor, taken from the stem cell graft. This receptor was identified in a human donor who donated a stem cell graft to a child with acute myeloid leukemia. The V and J genes are TRBV7-9 and TRBJ1-4; the D segment could be TRBD1, given 6 matching bases. The DNA sequence is TGTGCCAGCAGTATGAACAGGGAGGGTGAAAAACTGTTTTTT. Its protein product is CASSMNREGEKLFF. With the portions outside the CDR3 filled from the reference TRBV7-9 and TRBJ1-4 genes, the complete variable region becomes DTGVSQNPRHKITKRGQNVTFRCDPISEHNRLYWYRQTLGQGPEFLTYFQNEAQLEKSRLLSDRFSAERPKGSFSTLEIQRTEQGDSAMYLCASSMNREGEKLFFGSGTQLSVL.